This note documents a single T cell receptor (beta chain) sequence. Its specificity is unknown. This CDR3 has 14 residues. V lost 0 bases and J lost 4, with 9 bases in between. Germline V gene sequence: CDR1 SGDLS, CDR2 YYNGEE. 60 Vbeta and 13 Jbeta primers were used in PCR. Sequencing was performed with immunoSEQ multiplex PCR; in TCRdb, only in-frame clones are kept and a portion is missing. Of about 130,000 clones listed, 73% are singletons. The data were taken from a study of cytomegalovirus exposure and HLA in healthy donors. Regarding the study as a whole: Diagnosis of cytomegalovirus status made by the classifier reportedly showed high specificity and sensitivity.

Healthy bone marrow donors made up the donor group. Material: PBMCs. The V and J genes are TRBV9 and TRBJ2-3; possibly TRBD1 for D (5 bases). The sequence derives from a man aged 60-69 years in good health and CMV-seropositive. The CDR3 coding sequence is TGTGCCAGCAGCGTAGAGCAGGGCGCAGATACGCAGTATTTT. Its translation is CASSVEQGADTQYF.